The clone carrying this T cell receptor beta chain was observed a handful of times. Its cognate antigen is unknown. Individually, cDNA molecules had unique molecular identifiers attached to them. TCRdb re-derived calls from the 5' RACE reads in MiXCR, one entry per CDR3 protein. The sample has around 50,000 distinct CDR3 sequences, 11% seen once. The CDR3 is made up of 13 amino acids. V was trimmed by 3 bases and J by 3 bases, leaving 8 bases between them. The germline CDR1 and CDR2 sequences are ENHRY and SYGVKD. This sample stems from a study of early T cells in non-severe SARS-CoV-2 infection. At the level of the study: Alpha and beta chains were unpaired, from unsorted whole-blood bulk RNA. Study conclusions and caveats: Clonotype matching in VDJdb favored anti-spike CD8 responses and did not capture private and CD4 specificities.

This sequence was found in an adult who was a healthcare worker with PCR-confirmed SARS-CoV-2 infection or an uninfected control (not recorded which). The sequenced material came from whole blood. The genes are TRBV10-3 and TRBJ1-1; D is possibly TRBD1 (6 bases). The CDR3 DNA sequence: TGTGCCATCAGTGAAGGGGGGCACACTGAAGCTTTCTTT. Translation gives CAISEGGHTEAFF.